This is a list of T cell receptor beta chains from one sample in a study of cytomegalovirus exposure and HLA in healthy donors. Profiled with immunoSEQ multiplex PCR; TCRdb holds only in-frame clones, not every one. The sample lists 120,000 to 150,000 clones; 80% to 90% were seen once. Material for sequencing was PBMCs. The receptors here all came from a man aged 18 to 29 in good health and CMV-seropositive. CDR3s include the opening cysteine and the closing phenylalanine or tryptophan. The D gene is left open where the match is weak. Some rows mark clone size as missing; the rest say once, few, many or name a class of expanded clone.

TGTGCCAGCTCACCAAATGCAGAGAACACTGAAGCTTTCTTT | CASSPNAENTEAFF | TRBV18 | - | TRBJ1-1 | -
TGTGCCAGCAGTTTTTTCCGACTAGCGGGGGCCCGAACAGCCAAAAACATTCAGTACTTC | CASSFFRLAGARTAKNIQYF | TRBV28 | TRBD2 | TRBJ2-4 | -
TGTGCCAGCAGCTTCGGGGGGGACAATGAGCAGTTCTTC | CASSFGGDNEQFF | TRBV13 | TRBD2 | TRBJ2-1 | -
TGCGCCAGCAGCCGGGGGGGGACAGGGACCCTCGGCGGGGAGCTGTTTTTT | CASSRGGTGTLGGELFF | TRBV4-1 | TRBD1 | TRBJ2-2 | -
TGCGCCAGCAGCCAAGATCGGGAGAGTGGAAACACCATATATTTT | CASSQDRESGNTIYF | TRBV4-1 | - | TRBJ1-3 | -
TGTGCCACCAGCAGAGATACGACAGTCCTTTGGGAGACCCAGTACTTC | CATSRDTTVLWETQYF | TRBV15 | - | TRBJ2-5 | -
TGTGCCAGCAGCCCGGGACAGAGCAATCAGCCCCAGCATTTT | CASSPGQSNQPQHF | TRBV5-6 | TRBD1 | TRBJ1-5 | -
TGTGCCATCAGGGGACAGGGGAGTTCCTACGAGCAGTACTTC | CAIRGQGSSYEQYF | TRBV10-3 | TRBD1 | TRBJ2-7 | -
TGTGCCAGCAGCTCCCGGGGTGAACCCCTCCACTTT | CASSSRGEPLHF | TRBV5-4 | - | TRBJ1-6 | -
TGTGCCAGCAAGGCGCGGACTTCTAACATTCAGTACTTC | CASKARTSNIQYF | TRBV2 | - | TRBJ2-4 | -
TGTGCCAGTGGCGGGCAGGGGGCCCAAGCTTTCTTT | CASGGQGAQAFF | TRBV25-1 | TRBD1 | TRBJ1-1 | -
TGTGCCAGCAGCTTGCCCTGGGCCTCCACCGGGGAGCTGTTTTTT | CASSLPWASTGELFF | TRBV5-6 | - | TRBJ2-2 | once
TGTGCCAGCAGTGAAGGGGCGGCAGATACGCAGTATTTT | CASSEGAADTQYF | TRBV6-4 | - | TRBJ2-3 | few
TGTGCTAGTGCTCTCCGGGGGGGCCTCACAGATACGCAGTATTTT | CASALRGGLTDTQYF | TRBV12-5 | TRBD2 | TRBJ2-3 | -
TGTGCCTCAACCGGGACTAGCAGTTCCTACAATGAGCAGTTCTTC | CASTGTSSSYNEQFF | TRBV19 | TRBD2 | TRBJ2-1 | -
TGTGCCAGCAGCGGTAGCTCTGGGGCCAACGTCCTGACTTTC | CASSGSSGANVLTF | TRBV7-9 | - | TRBJ2-6 | -
TGTGCCACCAGCAGGACAGGGGGGACAACTGAAGCTTTCTTT | CATSRTGGTTEAFF | TRBV15 | TRBD1 | TRBJ1-1 | -
TGCAGCGTCCCCGGGACCAGGGGTGGCTACACCTTC | CSVPGTRGGYTF | TRBV29-1 | - | TRBJ1-2 | -
TGTGCCAGCAGTGTATCCCTGTCGACAGTGGGTGAGCAGTTCTTC | CASSVSLSTVGEQFF | TRBV2 | - | TRBJ2-1 | -
TGTGCCAGTACCAGGACTGGTAGCTCCTACAATGAGCAGTTCTTC | CASTRTGSSYNEQFF | TRBV19 | - | TRBJ2-1 | -
TGTGCCAGCAGTTTAGGGTACGCAGGGGGCTCTGGCTACACCTTC | CASSLGYAGGSGYTF | TRBV28 | TRBD1 | TRBJ1-2 | few
TGTGCCAGCTCCGGTGGTGAAGCTTTCTTT | CASSGGEAFF | TRBV7-8 | - | TRBJ1-1 | few
TGTGCCAGCAGCTTAGTTCTAGCTCACCGCTCCTACAATGAGCAGTTCTTC | CASSLVLAHRSYNEQFF | TRBV7-9 | - | TRBJ2-1 | -
TGTGCCAGCAGCCGACAGGGGATGAATAATTCACCCCTCCACTTT | CASSRQGMNNSPLHF | TRBV7-8 | TRBD1 | TRBJ1-6 | -
TGTGCCAGCAAGGGGCCGAGAAATAATTCACCCCTCCACTTT | CASKGPRNNSPLHF | TRBV7-9 | - | TRBJ1-6 | -
TGTGCCAGCAGTTTATGGCAGGGATTCCCCCCGGCCCTCCACTTT | CASSLWQGFPPALHF | TRBV27 | - | TRBJ1-6 | -
TGTGCCAGCAGCTTAGTCGGGACAGGGGGCCACGAGCAGTACTTC | CASSLVGTGGHEQYF | TRBV11-2 | TRBD1 | TRBJ2-7 | -
TGTGCCAGCAGCCCTACAGGGCCCGGGGAGCTGTTTTTT | CASSPTGPGELFF | TRBV7-9 | - | TRBJ2-2 | -
TGTGCCAGCAGCGACCGGGACACGGCAAACCACGAGCAGTACTTC | CASSDRDTANHEQYF | TRBV27 | - | TRBJ2-7 | -
TGTGCCAGCAGCCTCGGGGGGTTATACAATGAGCAGTTCTTC | CASSLGGLYNEQFF | TRBV5-6 | TRBD2 | TRBJ2-1 | -
TGTGCCAGTAGAAACCGGGACAGAGGCACAGATACGCAGTATTTT | CASRNRDRGTDTQYF | TRBV19 | TRBD1 | TRBJ2-3 | -
TGTGCCATCAGCCTGACTAGCGCAAACACAGATACGCAGTATTTT | CAISLTSANTDTQYF | TRBV10-3 | TRBD2 | TRBJ2-3 | -
TGTGCCTGGAGTAGACAGGGGCCCGAGCAGTACTTC | CAWSRQGPEQYF | TRBV30 | TRBD1 | TRBJ2-7 | -
TGTGCCAGCAGCCGGGGAGGGCCGGTTGAGCAGTACTTC | CASSRGGPVEQYF | TRBV4-2 | TRBD2 | TRBJ2-7 | -
TGTGCCAGCAGTCCCCTCACACAGAACACTGAAGCTTTCTTT | CASSPLTQNTEAFF | TRBV2 | - | TRBJ1-1 | -
TGTGCCAGTAGTATAGCCTTCCTGACTAGCGGGGGCACAGATACGCAGTATTTT | CASSIAFLTSGGTDTQYF | TRBV19 | TRBD2 | TRBJ2-3 | -
TGTGCCAGCAGTGAGCGGCGGGAAAGTCATCAGCCCCAGCATTTT | CASSERRESHQPQHF | TRBV6-1 | - | TRBJ1-5 | -
TGTGCCAGCAGCTGGACTAGCGGGAGTGGGTTCAAGACAGATACGCAGTATTTT | CASSWTSGSGFKTDTQYF | TRBV5-4 | TRBD2 | TRBJ2-3 | -
TGTGCCAGCAGCTCTAACCGGGACAGGGGTGGTACTGAAGCTTTCTTT | CASSSNRDRGGTEAFF | TRBV9 | TRBD1 | TRBJ1-1 | -
TGTGCCAGTAGTACCCGGGACAGGGCCACTGAAAAACTGTTTTTT | CASSTRDRATEKLFF | TRBV19 | TRBD1 | TRBJ1-4 | -
TGTGCCAGCAGCTTAATCGGCAGGAGGACTTACAATGAGCAGTTCTTC | CASSLIGRRTYNEQFF | TRBV7-8 | - | TRBJ2-1 | once
TGTGCCAGCAGTGAAGCGCGGTCAAGTGAAGCTTTCTTT | CASSEARSSEAFF | TRBV2 | - | TRBJ1-1 | once
TGTGCCTGGGTGGGGGGGCCTGGAAACACCATATATTTT | CAWVGGPGNTIYF | TRBV30 | - | TRBJ1-3 | -
TGTGCCACCAGCCGGACAGGTGTCGACGGCTACACCTTC | CATSRTGVDGYTF | TRBV15 | TRBD1 | TRBJ1-2 | -
TGCGCCAGCAGCCAAGATGGAGCTAGCGGGGGGCGAGAGCAGTACTTC | CASSQDGASGGREQYF | TRBV4-1 | TRBD2 | TRBJ2-7 | -
TGCAGCGTTCGGGACAGGGAAGATGGCACTGAAGCTTTCTTT | CSVRDREDGTEAFF | TRBV29-1 | TRBD1 | TRBJ1-1 | -
TGTGCCAGCACGGAGGGGAGCACCGGGGAGCTGTTTTTT | CASTEGSTGELFF | TRBV28 | - | TRBJ2-2 | -
TGCGCCAGCAGCCAGCCGACAGGGGGCCTCTCAACTAATGAAAAACTGTTTTTT | CASSQPTGGLSTNEKLFF | TRBV4-1 | TRBD1 | TRBJ1-4 | -
TGTGCCAGCAGTTCCGGACAGTCAGATACGCAGTATTTT | CASSSGQSDTQYF | TRBV6-5 | - | TRBJ2-3 | once
TGTGCTAGTGGTTTGATCAGTACCTACAATGAGCAGTTCTTC | CASGLISTYNEQFF | TRBV12-5 | - | TRBJ2-1 | -
TGTGCCAGCAGTTTACGGGCTAGCGGGGGGGCCGGCACAGATACGCAGTATTTT | CASSLRASGGAGTDTQYF | TRBV27 | TRBD2 | TRBJ2-3 | -
TGTGCCAGTTTTATGGCAGGGGCTAATGAGCAGTTCTTC | CASFMAGANEQFF | TRBV7-9 | - | TRBJ2-1 | once
TGTGCCTGGAGTGGGCTGGGCGGAGGTACCACAGATACGCAGTATTTT | CAWSGLGGGTTDTQYF | TRBV30 | - | TRBJ2-3 | few
TGTGCCTCTTCACCGGGACTAGCGTGGGGTAGCACAGATACGCAGTATTTT | CASSPGLAWGSTDTQYF | TRBV19 | TRBD2 | TRBJ2-3 | -
TGTGCCAGTTCGACAGAAATGAACACTGAAGCTTTCTTT | CASSTEMNTEAFF | TRBV27 | - | TRBJ1-1 | -
TGTGCCAGCAGTCCCATGACAAGCGGTGTACCCCTCCACTTT | CASSPMTSGVPLHF | TRBV27 | - | TRBJ1-6 | few
TGTGCCAGCAAATCGAACAGGGCCATCGAGCAGTACTTC | CASKSNRAIEQYF | TRBV6-5 | - | TRBJ2-7 | -
TGTGCCAGCAGAATTGGGGTCGTCGGGAGCGGGAGCGAAAAACTGTTTTTT | CASRIGVVGSGSEKLFF | TRBV27 | - | TRBJ1-4 | -
TGCGCCAGCAGCTTGGGGACACCAGATACGCAGTATTTT | CASSLGTPDTQYF | TRBV5-1 | - | TRBJ2-3 | -
TGTGCCAGCAGCTCGGACACTTACACCGGGGAGCTGTTTTTT | CASSSDTYTGELFF | TRBV7-9 | - | TRBJ2-2 | -